The 23 T cell receptor beta chains below all came from one sample that was sequenced in a study of CD8 T cells in ankylosing spondylitis. For these receptors, no antigen is known. TCRdb called the 5' RACE reads again in MiXCR, with one record for every CDR3 protein. The table records more than 600,000 distinct CDR3 sequences, 15% to 20% of them present only once. General study findings and limits: What appeared characteristic of ankylosing spondylitis blood was a TCR beta motif of eight highly homologous variants.

The sample comprised blood, either unsorted or a sorted T cell fraction (not recorded which). These TCRs come from a male donor with ankylosing spondylitis.

In this sample, this clonotype is medium-sized. This rearrangement joins TRBV7-3 to TRBJ1-1; 10 bases are a match to TRBD1. CDR3 length: 14 amino acids. Germline values: CDR1 SGHTA, CDR2 FQGTGA. Unmatched junction bases numbered 6, after V lost 5 bases and J lost 6 bases. The CDR3 nucleotides read TGTGCCAGCAGCCCCGGGACAGGGGTCGCTGAAGCTTTCTTT. Translating it yields CASSPGTGVAEAFF.

This clonotype has a handful of counts. The J gene is TRBJ1-4, the V gene TRBV2; D gene unclear. V was pared by 1 base and J by 0 bases, with 15 bases between. The V gene's germline CDR1 is SNHLY and CDR2 FYNNEI. The length of the CDR3 is 18 residues. This CDR3 reads CASSEEVENLATNEKLFF. CDR3 in DNA: TGTGCCAGCAGTGAAGAAGTGGAGAACCTTGCAACTAATGAAAAACTGTTTTTT.

For this clonotype: The junction does not match germline at one end; this may be a read error. The V call is TRBV12-3 or TRBV12-4, the J call TRBJ2-1; no definite D call. The CDR3 consists of 13 residues. CDR3 nucleotide sequence: TGTGCCAGCGTCTCAAACTCCTACGATGAGCAGTTCTTC. Protein sequence: CASVSNSYDEQFF.

This clonotype was observed a handful of times. The chain has TRBV7-2 and TRBJ2-7, with TRBD2 matching 8 bases. The CDR3 runs to 15 residues. After removal of 3 bases from V and 1 base from J, the junction contained 5 bases not matched to a gene. The germline V gene encodes CDR1 SGHTA and CDR2 FQGNSA. The CDR3 loop is CASSFSGRGSYEQYF. As DNA, the CDR3 is TGTGCCAGCAGCTTCAGCGGGAGAGGGTCCTACGAGCAGTACTTC.

This clonotype was picked up one time. V and J are TRBV6-1 and TRBJ2-7; D ambiguous. Germline V gives CDR1 MNHNS, CDR2 SASEGT. The V and J ends lost 6 bases and 3 bases respectively, with 9 bases between them. This CDR3 has 12 residues. For the CDR3, the DNA is TGTGCCAGCAGGAGTAGGAACTACGAGCAGTACTTC. Translated, it gives CASRSRNYEQYF.

This clonotype was seen once. The chain has TRBV30 and TRBJ2-1; D remains unclear. Per germline, CDR1 GTSNPN and CDR2 SVGIG (reference sequence). Deletions cut 0 bases from V and 9 bases from J, with 9 bases between. This CDR3 has 12 residues. The CDR3 spells CAWSVGVSEQFF. The CDR3 bases are TGTGCCTGGAGTGTGGGCGTCAGTGAGCAGTTCTTC.

This clonotype was counted between two and nine times. The V and J genes are TRBV20-1 and TRBJ2-6; D is unclear. V was trimmed by 0 bases and J by 0 bases, leaving 6 bases between them. The CDR3 extends over 15 amino acids. Germline-derived CDR1 and CDR2 are DFQATT and SNEGSKA (reference sequence). CDR3 DNA sequence: TGCAGTGCTAGAGATGATATCTCTGGGGCCAACGTCCTGACTTTC. This codes for CSARDDISGANVLTF.

This clonotype was detected only a few times. V is TRBV3-1 and J is TRBJ1-2, with unresolved D. Trimming cost V 1 base and J 8 bases, with 8 bases left between them. Germline V gene lookup returns CDR1 LGHDT and CDR2 YNNKEL (reference sequence). There are 12 residues in the CDR3. The CDR3 DNA is TGTGCCAGCAGCCAAGGTGGTCACGGCTACACCTTC. Residues: CASSQGGHGYTF. Filled out from reference TRBV3-1 and TRBJ1-2, the complete variable domain reads DTAVSQTPKYLVTQMGNDKSIKCEQNLGHDTMYWYKQDSKKFLKIMFSYNNKELIINETVPNRFSPKSPDKAHLNLHINSLELGDSAVYFCASSQGGHGYTFGSGTRLTVV.

This clonotype was detected a few times. CDR3 protein: CASSPGEIAGAKYNEQFF. In nucleotides, the CDR3 is TGTGCCAGCAGTCCAGGGGAGATAGCGGGGGCCAAATACAATGAGCAGTTCTTC. This chain links TRBV12-3 or TRBV12-4 with TRBJ2-1; 9 nucleotides line up with TRBD2. CDR3 length: 18 amino acids. J gave up 4 bases and V 5 bases, and 15 bases lay outside the gene matches.

A few counts support this clonotype. The J gene is TRBJ2-5, the V gene TRBV15; D gene ambiguous. The CDR3 extends over 13 amino acids. Germline V gene data show CDR1 as LNHNV and CDR2 as YYDKDF (reference sequence). Trimming shortened V by 0 bases and J by 7 bases, and 9 bases separated the two germline ends. CDR3: CATSREPGPTQYF. In DNA, the CDR3 is TGTGCCACCAGCAGAGAACCCGGGCCGACCCAGTACTTC.

This chain connects TRBV12-3 or TRBV12-4 to TRBJ2-2; no firm D call. Trimming pared 3 bases from V and 6 bases from J, leaving 14 bases between. The CDR3 spans 15 residues. The CDR3, as DNA: TGTGCCAGCAGTTTGAGGCTTATTGGGTCCGGGGAGCTGTTTTTT. This translates into CASSLRLIGSGELFF.

The chain employs TRBV27 and TRBJ1-1; maybe TRBD1 (5 bases). Trimming shortened V by 5 bases and J by 11 bases, and 30 bases separated the two germline ends. The CDR3 is 17 residues long. Germline values: CDR1 MNHEY, CDR2 SMNVEV (reference sequence). CDR3 sequence reads: CASSPGYRDPPRGYAFF. CDR3 DNA sequence: TGTGCCAGCAGTCCCGGCTACCGGGACCCCCCCCGGGGCTACGCTTTCTTT.

The V gene is TRBV4-2, the J gene TRBJ2-5, with TRBD2 as a possible D gene (6 bases). Germline CDR1 LGHNA, CDR2 YNFKEQ. The V gene lost 1 base and the J gene lost 0 bases, with 9 bases spanning the gap. The CDR3 has 15 residues. CDR3 sequence: CASSQGGGNQETQYF. The CDR3 DNA is TGTGCCAGCAGCCAAGGCGGAGGGAACCAAGAGACCCAGTACTTC.

This sequence joins TRBV10-3 and TRBJ2-7, with D perhaps TRBD1 or TRBD2 (6 bases each). Germline-derived CDR1 and CDR2 are ENHRY and SYGVKD. The CDR3 sequence is 14 residues long. V lost 8 bases and J 0 bases, leaving 14 bases between the germline ends. The CDR3 DNA sequence: TGTGCCATCGGGGGGCGTGGGAGCTCCTACGAGCAGTACTTC. It yields the protein CAIGGRGSSYEQYF.

This clonotype turned up a few times. This chain connects TRBV4-3 to TRBJ1-6, with D perhaps TRBD1 (5 bases). The V end was cut by 8 bases, the J end by 6 bases, with 11 bases between. The CDR3 contains 13 residues. The germline V gene encodes CDR1 LGHNA and CDR2 YSLEER. CDR3 sequence reads: CASSNGGNSPLHF. DNA for the CDR3: TGCGCCAGCTCGAACGGGGGTAATTCACCCCTCCACTTT.

The V and J genes are TRBV20-1 and TRBJ2-7; a weak D match, TRBD2 (5 bases). CDR1 is DFQATT, CDR2 SNEGSKA, per germline (reference sequence). V lost 3 bases to trimming and J lost 6 bases, with 18 bases between them. CDR3 length: 14 amino acids. CDR3 sequence (DNA): TGCAGTGCTAGGGCTGGGCTAGCTGGGGTCGAGCAGTACTTC. Its translation is CSARAGLAGVEQYF.

The V call is TRBV12-3 or TRBV12-4, the J call TRBJ2-3; D is undetermined. This CDR3 contains 13 residues. Trimming pared 6 bases from V and 4 bases from J, leaving 11 bases between. CDR3 in DNA: TGTGCCAGCAGCGAATGGGCAGCAGATACGCAGTATTTT. Amino acid sequence: CASSEWAADTQYF.

The V gene is TRBV29-1, the J gene TRBJ2-1; no definite D call. The germline gives CDR1 SQVTM, CDR2 ANQGSEA. This CDR3 has 13 residues. V shed 7 bases and J shed 5 bases, with 15 bases lying between them. The chain's CDR3 is CSAVNRANNEQFF. The CDR3 DNA reads as TGCAGCGCCGTAAATCGGGCGAACAATGAGCAGTTCTTC.

The chain carries TRBV14 and TRBJ2-5; 8 nucleotides line up with TRBD2. This CDR3 contains 16 residues. Germline V gene lookup returns CDR1 SGHDN and CDR2 FVKESK. The junction had 9 bases not matched to a gene; V was cut back by 1 base and J by 5 bases. The CDR3 sequence is CASSQGVALAGETQYF. The DNA for the CDR3 is TGTGCCAGCAGCCAAGGGGTAGCGCTAGCGGGCGAGACCCAGTACTTC.

This clonotype showed up just a few times. The chain has TRBV10-3 and TRBJ1-5, with D unclear. V was shortened by 8 bases and J by 0 bases, with 8 bases between the two germline ends. The germline V gene encodes CDR1 ENHRY and CDR2 SYGVKD. This CDR3 is built from 13 residues. CDR3 nucleotides: TGTGCCATCGGCGGGGTTAGCAATCAGCCCCAGCATTTT. Translating gives CAIGGVSNQPQHF.

The table lists this clonotype with many counts. The chain recombines TRBV12-3 or TRBV12-4 with TRBJ1-1; 8 bases are a match to TRBD1. The junction had 15 bases not matched to a gene; V was cut back by 7 bases and J by 2 bases. The CDR3 is 17 amino acids. The CDR3 nucleotides are TGTGCCAGCAAAAGCCCCCTTGGGACAGGCCCCAACACTGAAGCTTTCTTT. Protein sequence: CASKSPLGTGPNTEAFF.

The chain is built from TRBV5-5 and TRBJ2-1, with TRBD1 identical over 7 bases. The V and J ends lost 4 bases and 3 bases, in that order; junction bases with no gene match: 10. CDR1 SGHKS and CDR2 YYEKEE come from the germline V gene (reference sequence). The CDR3 extends over 16 amino acids. Written as DNA, the CDR3 is TGTGCCAGCAGCCGTTCGGGACAGATAAACTACAATGAGCAGTTCTTC. Its translation is CASSRSGQINYNEQFF.

The chain combines TRBV9 with TRBJ2-3; D remains ambiguous. V was trimmed by 2 bases and J by 0 bases, leaving 10 bases between them. The germline gives CDR1 SGDLS, CDR2 YYNGEE. CDR3 size: 15 residues. CDR3 loop: CASSVSATSTDTQYF. The DNA for the CDR3 is TGTGCCAGCAGCGTCTCCGCTACTAGCACAGATACGCAGTATTTT.